These 25 T cell receptor beta chains share one sample of origin, sequenced in a study of blood T cell repertoires in COVID-19. The protocol was immunoSEQ multiplex PCR, while the TCRdb copy is restricted to in-frame clones and leaves out a portion. The sample contains over 200,000 clones, 85% to 90% of which appear only once. The sequenced sample consisted of PBMCs or T cells enriched from blood (not recorded which). These receptors were obtained from a man aged 18 to 29 who had recovered from COVID-19.

This rearrangement joins TRBV19 to TRBJ2-1; 9 bases match TRBD1. CDR3 length: 16 residues. Per germline, CDR1 LNHDA and CDR2 SQIVND (reference sequence). J gave up 12 bases and V 0 bases, and 12 bases lay outside the gene matches. The CDR3: CASSIDGTGIPTGQFF. CDR3 bases: TGTGCCAGTAGTATAGATGGGACAGGGATCCCTACTGGGCAGTTCTTC. The complete variable domain, with remaining parts taken from reference TRBV19 and TRBJ2-1, reads DGGITQSPKYLFRKEGQNVTLSCEQNLNHDAMYWYRQDPGQGLRLIYYSQIVNDFQKGDIAEGYSVSREKKESFPLTVTSAQKNPTAFYLCASSIDGTGIPTGQFFGPGTRLTVL.

This rearrangement joins TRBV5-4 to TRBJ2-7; tentative D call: TRBD1 (6 bases). This CDR3 comprises 13 residues. CDR1 and CDR2 (germline): SGHNT, YYREEE (reference sequence). Trimming stripped 4 bases from V and 3 bases from J, with 11 bases between. The CDR3 nucleotides read TGTGCCAGCAGCCCGGGACACTACTACGAGCAGTACTTC. Amino acid sequence: CASSPGHYYEQYF.

In its sample, this clone was seen once. The V call is TRBV5-1, the J call TRBJ1-6; TRBD1 matches 8 bases. Unmatched junction bases numbered 6, after V lost 0 bases and J lost 10 bases. Germline loops: CDR1 SGHRS, CDR2 YFSETQ. This CDR3 has 15 amino acids. CDR3 region: CASSLAGTGTSPLHF. The CDR3 coding sequence is TGCGCCAGCAGCTTGGCCGGGACAGGAACCTCACCCCTCCACTTT.

The chain couples TRBV27 to TRBJ1-6; the D gene is possibly TRBD1 (6 bases). Germline V lookup: CDR1 MNHEY, CDR2 SMNVEV (reference sequence). Trimming took off 6 bases at V and 7 bases at J, with 10 bases between the two ends. The CDR3 loop spans 13 amino acids. CDR3 loop: CASSQGQNSPLHF. The CDR3 DNA is TGTGCCAGCAGCCAAGGACAGAATTCACCCCTCCACTTT.

The chain employs TRBV15 and TRBJ1-5, with TRBD1 matching over 8 bases. Germline-derived CDR1 and CDR2 are LNHNV and YYDKDF (reference sequence). The CDR3 sequence is 13 residues long. V was pared by 5 bases and J by 5 bases, with 2 bases of the junction left unmatched. The chain's CDR3 is CATSVTGDQPQHF. CDR3 in DNA: TGTGCCACCAGCGTGACAGGGGATCAGCCCCAGCATTTT.

The chain combines TRBV5-1 with TRBJ2-1, with 9 bases matching TRBD2. V lost 1 base to trimming and J lost 4 bases; unmatched junction nucleotides: 6. The CDR3 runs 16 residues. Germline CDR1 and CDR2: SGHRS and YFSETQ. CDR3 coding DNA: TGCGCCAGCAGCTTGATGACTAGCGGCCCATACAATGAGCAGTTCTTC. Translation: CASSLMTSGPYNEQFF. Complete variable domain (other parts from reference TRBV5-1 and TRBJ2-1): KAGVTQTPRYLIKTRGQQVTLSCSPISGHRSVSWYQQTPGQGLQFLFEYFSETQRNKGNFPGRFSGRQFSNSRSEMNVSTLELGDSALYLCASSLMTSGPYNEQFFGPGTRLTVL.

V gene TRBV6-1 combines with J gene TRBJ1-2, with D unclear. The V end lost 1 base, the J end lost 4 bases, and 10 bases lay between the germline ends. This CDR3 contains 14 residues. In germline, CDR1 is MNHNS, CDR2 SASEGT. The CDR3 nucleotides are TGTGCCAGCAGTGAAGTAACCGAGAGCTATGGCTACACCTTC. Translation gives CASSEVTESYGYTF.

In this sample, this clone turned up once. The CDR3 bases are TGTGCCAGCAGCCAAGGAGGGCTCCACACCGGGGAGCTGTTTTTT. Translation: CASSQGGLHTGELFF. This sequence joins TRBV3-1 (or the pseudogene TRBV3-2) and TRBJ2-2; TRBD2 is a possible D gene (5 bases). The V gene's germline CDR1 is LGHDT and CDR2 YNNKEL (reference sequence). The length of the CDR3 is 15 residues. Trimming removed 1 base from V and 3 bases from J, with 9 bases in between.

The rearrangement uses TRBV6-2 or TRBV6-3 and TRBJ2-7; TRBD2 might be the D (5 bases). CDR1 and CDR2 from the germline V gene are MNHEY and SVGEGT. CDR3 length: 14 residues. The V end was cut by 5 bases, the J end by 3 bases, with 14 bases between. CDR3 region: CASSRTGFLYEQYF. The CDR3 DNA follows: TGTGCCAGCAGTCGGACGGGGTTTCTCTACGAGCAGTACTTC.

This clone was seen a single time. This chain connects TRBV6-5 to TRBJ1-5, with TRBD1 matching 8 bases. Germline V gene sequence: CDR1 MNHEY, CDR2 SVGAGI. This CDR3 is 15 amino acids long. Germline trimming cut 8 bases from V and 4 bases from J; bases unmatched to any gene: 10. CDR3 sequence: CASAGQGDVNQPQHF. The CDR3 nucleotides read TGTGCCAGCGCTGGACAGGGAGATGTTAATCAGCCCCAGCATTTT.

The chain carries TRBV6-5 and TRBJ1-5; 7 bases agree with TRBD1. CDR1 and CDR2 from the germline V gene are MNHEY and SVGAGI. This CDR3 region has 15 residues. The trim removed 5 bases at V and 1 base at J, leaving 5 bases unmatched. CDR3 protein: CASSTTGESNQPQHF. DNA of the CDR3: TGTGCCAGCAGTACCACAGGGGAGAGCAATCAGCCCCAGCATTTT.

J is TRBJ2-1 and V is TRBV7-3, with 7 bases aligning to TRBD1. V dropped 5 bases and J dropped 3; count of bases not matched to a gene: 10. The CDR3 covers 16 residues. Germline V gene sequence: CDR1 SGHTA, CDR2 FQGTGA. The CDR3 loop is CASSPRTGRNYNEQFF. CDR3 sequence (DNA): TGTGCCAGCAGCCCCCGGACAGGCCGTAACTACAATGAGCAGTTCTTC.

The rearrangement uses TRBV11-2 and TRBJ2-7; 7 bases agree with TRBD2. Germline V gene lookup returns CDR1 SGHAT and CDR2 FQNNGV. The trim removed 8 bases at V and 2 bases at J, leaving 6 bases unmatched. The CDR3 is 13 residues long. The CDR3 bases are TGTGCCAGCGGGAGGGCGGGGACCTACGAGCAGTACTTC. Translation gives CASGRAGTYEQYF.

This clone was picked up one time. J is TRBJ1-1 and V is TRBV19, with D possibly matching TRBD1 (6 bases). Germline CDR1 is LNHDA and CDR2 is SQIVND (reference sequence). The CDR3 has 13 residues. V shed 9 bases and J shed 1 base, with 12 bases lying between them. CDR3 residues: CASRNRENTEAFF. In nucleotides, the CDR3 is TGTGCCAGCCGGAACAGGGAGAACACTGAAGCTTTCTTT.

Comment on this clone: Other DNA variants within this sample encode the same CDR3. This sequence joins TRBV12-3 or TRBV12-4 and TRBJ1-2; D gene uncertain. This CDR3 is 11 amino acids long. V was trimmed by 4 bases and J by 5 bases, leaving 5 bases between them. The DNA for the CDR3 is TGTGCCAGCAGTTCCAGGTATGGCTACACCTTC. Its translation is CASSSRYGYTF.

This clone was seen a single time. The chain joins TRBV14 to TRBJ2-7; TRBD1 aligns across 10 bases. V shed 4 bases, J shed 4 bases, and the junction held 7 bases outside the gene matches. Germline assignment: CDR1 SGHDN and CDR2 FVKESK. The CDR3 has 15 amino acids. The CDR3 sequence is CASSPRGTGVYEQYF. Written as DNA, the CDR3 is TGTGCCAGCAGCCCCCGTGGGACAGGGGTGTACGAGCAGTACTTC.

The table lists this clone with a few counts. V is TRBV27 and J is TRBJ2-1; tentative D call: TRBD1 (5 bases). The CDR3 is 15 amino acids. V was trimmed by 7 bases and J by 2 bases, leaving 15 bases between them. CDR1 and CDR2 from the germline V gene are MNHEY and SMNVEV (reference sequence). The CDR3 spells CASMTTGQAYNEQFF. In DNA, the CDR3 is TGTGCCAGCATGACAACAGGACAAGCCTACAATGAGCAGTTCTTC.

This clone occurred many times. The J gene is TRBJ1-4, the V gene TRBV6-1; TRBD1 is a possible D gene (6 bases). This CDR3 is built from 15 residues. Looked up from germline, CDR1 is MNHNS and CDR2 is SASEGT. With 2 bases removed from V and 5 bases from J, the gap between germline ends came to 12 bases. In DNA, the CDR3 is TGTGCCAGCAGTGAAAGGGCAGGGGAAAATGAAAAACTGTTTTTT. It is translated as CASSERAGENEKLFF.

This chain links TRBV28 with TRBJ2-5; D perhaps matches TRBD2 (5 bases). CDR3 size: 14 residues. Trimming removed 7 bases from V and 5 bases from J, with 17 bases in between. The germline CDR1 and CDR2 sequences are MDHEN and SYDVKM. Here the CDR3 DNA reads TGTGCCAGCAACGAGGGCGGTGGAGTGGAGACCCAGTACTTC. Protein product: CASNEGGGVETQYF. The variable domain in full, with the rest retrieved from reference TRBV28 and TRBJ2-5, is DVKVTQSSRYLVKRTGEKVFLECVQDMDHENMFWYRQDPGLGLRLIYFSYDVKMKEKGDIPEGYSVSREKKERFSLILESASTNQTSMYLCASNEGGGVETQYFGPGTRLLVL.

This chain connects TRBV11-3 to TRBJ2-1, with 9 bases matching TRBD2. V shed 5 bases and J 8 bases; nucleotides not matched to a gene: 16. This CDR3 comprises 17 residues. CDR1 SGHNT and CDR2 YENEEA come from the germline V gene. The CDR3 bases are TGTGCCAGCAGCCCGGACAGAACGGGACTAGCTTCCGATGAGCAGTTCTTC. Translating gives CASSPDRTGLASDEQFF.

V gene TRBV3-1 (or the pseudogene TRBV3-2) combines with J gene TRBJ1-1, with 9 bases lining up with TRBD1. The germline CDR1 and CDR2 sequences are LGHDT and YNNKEL (reference sequence). V shed 2 bases, J shed 5 bases, and the junction held 6 bases outside the gene matches. The CDR3 is 15 residues long. In nucleotides, the CDR3 is TGTGCCAGCAGCCAACCCAGGACAGGGGTGACTGAAGCTTTCTTT. Translating gives CASSQPRTGVTEAFF.

The gene calls are TRBV3-1 (or the pseudogene TRBV3-2) and TRBJ2-5, with D unclear. This CDR3 is built from 13 residues. The germline V gene has CDR1 LGHDT and CDR2 YNNKEL (reference sequence). V lost 2 bases and J 2 bases, leaving 6 bases between the germline ends. CDR3 sequence: CASSQTEQETQYF. DNA of the CDR3: TGTGCCAGCAGCCAAACAGAACAAGAGACCCAGTACTTC.

The rearrangement joins TRBV28 to TRBJ1-5; maybe TRBD1 (5 bases). With 3 bases removed from V and 6 bases from J, the gap between germline ends came to 9 bases. CDR1 and CDR2 (germline): MDHEN, SYDVKM. CDR3 length: 13 amino acids. In DNA form, the CDR3 reads TGTGCCAGCAGTTTCCAGGGCCCTCAGCCCCAGCATTTT. It is translated as CASSFQGPQPQHF.

The J gene is TRBJ1-2, the V gene TRBV7-8; possible D gene TRBD1, 5 bases. Trimming took 6 bases from V and 4 from J, leaving 12 bases between them. This CDR3 contains 13 residues. Looked up from germline, CDR1 is SGHVS and CDR2 is FQNEAQ. CDR3 loop: CASSLGGTYGYTF. CDR3 DNA: TGTGCCAGCAGTCTGGGAGGGACCTATGGCTACACCTTC.

The rearrangement links TRBV5-1 to TRBJ1-4, with D uncertain. Germline V CDR1 and CDR2: SGHRS, YFSETQ. V lost 0 bases and J 7 bases, leaving 10 bases between the germline ends. The CDR3 runs to 14 residues. The CDR3 region has the DNA TGCGCCAGCAGCTTGGGAGGTGGAGGTGAAAAACTGTTTTTT. It codes for CASSLGGGGEKLFF.